This T cell receptor (beta chain) was identified during a study of Graves' ophthalmopathy and Graves' hyperthyroidism. About the research overall: Researchers obtained peripheral blood at initial diagnosis, before any treatment had begun.

Amplifying from RNA transcripts, the study obtained TCR beta CDR3 regions. First-round RT-PCR relied on HTBI primers, and a second-round multiplex PCR came next. TCRdb re-called the multiplex PCR reads through MiXCR, storing one row per CDR3 protein. The sample lists 150,000 to 200,000 distinct CDR3 sequences, approximately 40% occurring once. As to this clonotype: Its antigen is unknown.

Exclusion criteria comprised other autoimmune diseases, uncontrolled infections, pregnancy or lactation in patients. Germline lookup yields CDR1 MNHEY and CDR2 SMNVEV (reference sequence). This CDR3 has 15 residues. V was trimmed by 7 bases and J by 1 base, leaving 11 bases between them. The study, taken as a whole, reports: A 13-signature model separated ophthalmopathy from stable hyperthyroidism, about 91% sensitivity, roughly 81% specificity.

Sequencing was carried out using peripheral blood. The TCR sequence derives from a man between 25 and 39 years old with Graves' ophthalmopathy. The V gene is TRBV27, the J gene TRBJ2-6; D remains ambiguous. CDR3 in DNA: TGTGCCAGCAACAAATCTGGGTCTGGGGCCAACGTCCTGACTTTC. Translated, it gives CASNKSGSGANVLTF.